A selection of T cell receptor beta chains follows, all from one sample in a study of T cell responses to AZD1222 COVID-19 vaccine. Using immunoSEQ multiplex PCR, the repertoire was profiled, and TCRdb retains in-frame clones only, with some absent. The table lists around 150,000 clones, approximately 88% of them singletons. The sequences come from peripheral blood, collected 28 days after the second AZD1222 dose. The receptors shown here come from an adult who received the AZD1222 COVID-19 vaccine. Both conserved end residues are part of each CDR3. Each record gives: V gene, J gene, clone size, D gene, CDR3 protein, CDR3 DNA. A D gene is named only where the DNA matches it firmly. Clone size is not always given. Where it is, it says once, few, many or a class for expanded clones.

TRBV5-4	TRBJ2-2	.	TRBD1	CASQPTGLNTGELFF	TGTGCCAGTCAACCGACAGGGTTGAACACCGGGGAGCTGTTTTTT
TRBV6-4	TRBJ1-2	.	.	CASTRDGSYGYTF	TGTGCCAGCACCCGGGACGGAAGCTATGGCTACACCTTC
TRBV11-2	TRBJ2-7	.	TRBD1	CASSHKPDRDAAQYF	TGTGCCAGCAGCCATAAACCGGACAGGGATGCTGCGCAGTACTTC
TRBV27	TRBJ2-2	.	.	CASSLTNTGELFF	TGTGCCAGCAGTTTAACGAACACCGGGGAGCTGTTTTTT
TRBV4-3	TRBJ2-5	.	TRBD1	CASSHSGTGLIETQYF	TGCGCCAGCAGCCATTCGGGGACAGGGTTGATTGAGACCCAGTACTTC
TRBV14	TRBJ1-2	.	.	CASSQDVQGGYTF	TGTGCCAGCAGCCAAGATGTTCAAGGCGGCTACACCTTC
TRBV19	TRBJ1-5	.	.	CASSSRGTSDSNQPQHF	TGTGCCAGTAGTAGTAGGGGGACCTCCGATAGCAATCAGCCCCAGCATTTT
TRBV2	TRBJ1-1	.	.	CASSVTGTGLNTEAFF	TGTGCCAGCAGCGTTACCGGGACCGGACTGAACACTGAAGCTTTCTTT
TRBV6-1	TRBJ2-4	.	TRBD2	CASSVRPSGGPVDKNIQYF	TGTGCCAGCAGTGTTAGGCCGAGCGGGGGCCCAGTAGACAAAAACATTCAGTACTTC
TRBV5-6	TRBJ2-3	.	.	CASSSRRAGLEGYTDTQYF	TGTGCCAGCAGCTCCAGGAGGGCCGGGTTAGAAGGATACACAGATACGCAGTATTTT
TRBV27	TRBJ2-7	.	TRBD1	CASRSFRGLEQYF	TGTGCCAGCAGATCATTCAGGGGGCTCGAGCAGTACTTC
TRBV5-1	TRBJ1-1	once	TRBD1	CASSLGDRDVTEAFF	TGCGCCAGCAGCTTGGGGGACAGGGATGTGACTGAAGCTTTCTTT
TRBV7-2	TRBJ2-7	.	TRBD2	CASSLAATSGGHYEQYF	TGTGCCAGCAGCTTAGCGGCGACTAGCGGGGGACACTACGAGCAGTACTTC
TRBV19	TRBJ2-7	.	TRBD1	CASSTTGGGEQYF	TGTGCCAGTAGTACAACAGGGGGAGGCGAGCAGTACTTC
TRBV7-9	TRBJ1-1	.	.	CASSSPRGEAFF	TGTGCCAGCAGTTCCCCCCGGGGTGAAGCTTTCTTT
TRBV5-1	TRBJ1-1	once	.	CASSLAGSANTEAFF	TGCGCCAGCAGCTTGGCCGGGTCCGCGAACACTGAAGCTTTCTTT
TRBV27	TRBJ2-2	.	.	CASSLAGPNTGELFF	TGTGCCAGCAGTTTGGCGGGGCCGAACACCGGGGAGCTGTTTTTT
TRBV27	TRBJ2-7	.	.	CASSYRTDYEQYF	TGTGCCAGCAGTTATAGGACAGACTACGAGCAGTACTTC
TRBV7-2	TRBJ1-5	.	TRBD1	CASSPWTGTSNQPQHF	TGTGCCAGCAGCCCTTGGACAGGGACTAGCAATCAGCCCCAGCATTTT
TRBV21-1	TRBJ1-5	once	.	CASSKLGQVSSNQPQHF	TGTGCCAGCAGCAAATTGGGGCAGGTAAGTTCCAATCAGCCCCAGCATTTT
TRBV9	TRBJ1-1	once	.	CASSVVTSGDTEAFF	TGTGCCAGCAGCGTAGTGACCTCAGGGGACACTGAAGCTTTCTTT
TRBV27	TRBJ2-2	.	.	CASSRVTGELFF	TGTGCCAGCAGTAGAGTCACCGGGGAGCTGTTTTTT
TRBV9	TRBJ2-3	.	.	CASSVDQDTQYF	TGTGCCAGCAGCGTAGATCAAGATACGCAGTATTTT
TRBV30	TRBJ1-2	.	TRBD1	CAWSRQGASYGYTF	TGTGCCTGGAGCCGACAGGGGGCGAGCTATGGCTACACCTTC
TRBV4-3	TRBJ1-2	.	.	CASSQDRYRVGYGYTF	TGCGCCAGCAGCCAAGATAGGTACAGGGTGGGCTATGGCTACACCTTC
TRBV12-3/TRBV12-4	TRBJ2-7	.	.	CASSGPLFEQYF	TGTGCCAGCAGCGGCCCCTTGTTCGAGCAGTACTTC
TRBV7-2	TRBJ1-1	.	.	CASSSSQVIGFAEAFF	TGTGCCAGCAGCTCCTCCCAGGTTATAGGGTTCGCTGAAGCTTTCTTT
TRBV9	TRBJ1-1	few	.	CASSVARFDTEAFF	TGTGCCAGCAGCGTCGCAAGGTTTGACACTGAAGCTTTCTTT